This TCR beta chain was retrieved from a study of Graves' ophthalmopathy and Graves' hyperthyroidism. Turning to the study itself: Prior to any treatment, peripheral blood was collected at the time of initial diagnosis.

The term stable hyperthyroidism indicated an absence of ophthalmopathy within 18 months of follow-up. Patients newly diagnosed with hyperthyroidism, under 2 months' duration, were aged 18 to 65, the study reports. RNA transcripts served as template for amplifying TCR beta CDR3 sequences. Amplification began with first-round RT-PCR using HTBI primers, then second-round multiplex PCR was performed. In TCRdb, the multiplex PCR reads were re-called with MiXCR into one record per CDR3 protein. The data contain fewer than 650,000 distinct CDR3 sequences, 22% of them singletons. This sequence originates from a woman aged 18-29 years with stable Graves' hyperthyroidism. Some clones in this sample may be carry-over from other donors' samples. Sample: peripheral blood.

CDR3 loop: CASSLRGADYEQYF. CDR3 in DNA: TGTGCCAGCAGCCTGCGCGGGGCCGACTACGAGCAGTACTTC. V and J are TRBV9 and TRBJ2-7, with D perhaps TRBD2 (6 bases). Germline V gene data show CDR1 as SGDLS and CDR2 as YYNGEE. The CDR3 covers 14 residues. V was trimmed by 4 bases and J by 3 bases, leaving 14 bases between them.